The entry that follows covers one TCR beta chain sequence. V lost 4 bases, J lost 6 bases, and 16 bases lay in between. Germline assignment: CDR1 SGDLS and CDR2 YYNGEE. This CDR3 region has 14 residues. This record comes from a study of beta chain features in type 1 diabetes. Expressed TCRB transcripts were sequenced after all isolated RNA was converted to cDNA. Profiling relied on immunoSEQ multiplex PCR, and the TCRdb table lists in-frame clones only, not all of them. Of about 250,000 clones in the sample, 13% to 15% were seen once. The chain has TRBV9 and TRBJ1-2; a weak D match, TRBD1 (5 bases). The specimen was naive CD4+ T cells from blood. This clonotype was sampled from a woman between 40 and 55 years old in good health. The CDR3 DNA is TGTGCCAGCAGCCCGGGGGGGAGTCTCGATGGCTACACCTTC. It is translated as CASSPGGSLDGYTF.